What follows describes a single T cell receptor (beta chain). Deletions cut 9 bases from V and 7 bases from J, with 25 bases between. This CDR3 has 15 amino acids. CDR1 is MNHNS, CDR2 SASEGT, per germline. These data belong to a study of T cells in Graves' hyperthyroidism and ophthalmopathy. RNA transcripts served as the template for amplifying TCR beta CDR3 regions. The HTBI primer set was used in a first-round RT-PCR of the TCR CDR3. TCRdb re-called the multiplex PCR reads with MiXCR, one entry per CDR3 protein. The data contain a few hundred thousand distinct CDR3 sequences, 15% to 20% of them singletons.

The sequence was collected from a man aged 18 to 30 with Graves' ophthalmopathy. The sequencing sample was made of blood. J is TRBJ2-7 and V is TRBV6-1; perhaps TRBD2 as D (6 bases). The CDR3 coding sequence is TGTGCCAGACCCTATAACGGACACCCGGCGGGGGAGCAGTACTTC. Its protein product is CARPYNGHPAGEQYF.